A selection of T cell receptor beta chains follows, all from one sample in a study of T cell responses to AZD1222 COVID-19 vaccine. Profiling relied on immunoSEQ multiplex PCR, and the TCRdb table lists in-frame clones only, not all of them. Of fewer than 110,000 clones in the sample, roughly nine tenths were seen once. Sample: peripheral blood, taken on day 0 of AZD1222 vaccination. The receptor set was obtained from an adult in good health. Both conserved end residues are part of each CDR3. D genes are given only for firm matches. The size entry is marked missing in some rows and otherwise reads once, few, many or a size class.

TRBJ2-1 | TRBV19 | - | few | CASSILWKQFF | TGTGCCAGTAGTATTTTGTGGAAGCAGTTCTTC
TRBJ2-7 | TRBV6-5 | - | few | CASSPTESSEQYF | TGTGCCAGCAGTCCCACTGAGAGTAGCGAGCAGTACTTC
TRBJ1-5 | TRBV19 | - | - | CASSIVGSNQPQHF | TGTGCCAGTAGTATTGTGGGGAGCAATCAGCCCCAGCATTTT
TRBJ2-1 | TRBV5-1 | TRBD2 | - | CASSLSVSREGRQFF | TGCGCCAGCAGCTTGTCAGTATCGCGGGAGGGCCGGCAGTTCTTC
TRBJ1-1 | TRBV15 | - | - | CATSYWDGENTEAFF | TGTGCCACCAGCTACTGGGACGGAGAGAACACTGAAGCTTTCTTT
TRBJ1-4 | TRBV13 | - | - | CASSLNGGGNEKLFF | TGTGCCAGCAGCCTAAATGGAGGGGGTAATGAAAAACTGTTTTTT
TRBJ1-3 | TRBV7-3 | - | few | CASSLNPIGSGNTIYF | TGTGCCAGCAGCTTAAACCCCATTGGCTCTGGAAACACCATATATTTT
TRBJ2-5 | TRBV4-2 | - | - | CASSQERVSGTQYF | TGTGCCAGCAGCCAAGAACGGGTTAGCGGGACCCAGTACTTC
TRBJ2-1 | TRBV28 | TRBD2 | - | CASSSESTIAGRSYNEQFF | TGTGCCAGCAGTTCGGAATCAACTATAGCGGGTAGGTCCTACAATGAGCAGTTCTTC
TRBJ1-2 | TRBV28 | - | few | CATSLYYGYTF | TGTGCCACGTCATTATACTATGGCTACACCTTC
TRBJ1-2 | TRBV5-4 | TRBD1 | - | CASSPAGQGQNYGYTF | TGTGCCAGCAGCCCGGCGGGACAGGGACAAAATTATGGCTACACCTTC
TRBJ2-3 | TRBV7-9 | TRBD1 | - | CASSSGTGSTDTQYF | TGTGCCAGCAGCTCAGGGACAGGAAGCACAGATACGCAGTATTTT
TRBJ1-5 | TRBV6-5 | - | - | CASSSDTGYQPQHF | TGTGCCAGCAGTTCCGACACAGGGTATCAGCCCCAGCATTTT
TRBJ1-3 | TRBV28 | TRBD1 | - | CASSQGAGSGNTIYF | TGTGCCAGCTCCCAGGGGGCTGGTTCTGGAAACACCATATATTTT
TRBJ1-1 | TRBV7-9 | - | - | CASSSHTPVPEAFF | TGTGCCAGCAGCTCTCACACCCCTGTTCCTGAAGCTTTCTTT
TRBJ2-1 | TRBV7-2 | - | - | CASSPSRRSYEQFF | TGTGCCAGCAGCCCCAGTCGTAGGAGCTATGAGCAGTTCTTC
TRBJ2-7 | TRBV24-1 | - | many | CATSARQDSYEQYF | TGTGCCACCAGTGCCCGGCAGGACTCCTACGAGCAGTACTTC
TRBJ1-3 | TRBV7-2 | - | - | CASSEGGAGNTIYF | TGTGCCAGCAGCGAGGGGGGGGCTGGAAACACCATATATTTT
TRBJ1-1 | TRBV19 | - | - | CASSMALTGEAFF | TGTGCCAGTAGTATGGCCCTGACCGGCGAAGCTTTCTTT
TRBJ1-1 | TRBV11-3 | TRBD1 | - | CASSLGQGAAEAFF | TGTGCCAGCAGCTTAGGACAGGGGGCAGCTGAAGCTTTCTTT
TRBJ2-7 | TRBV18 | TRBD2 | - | CASSPPFGRAVSEQYF | TGTGCCAGCTCACCACCGTTCGGGAGGGCCGTGTCCGAGCAGTACTTC
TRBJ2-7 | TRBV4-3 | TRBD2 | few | CASSQEAGASEQYF | TGCGCCAGCAGCCAAGAAGCGGGAGCGTCCGAGCAGTACTTC
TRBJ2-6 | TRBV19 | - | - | CASWISGANVLTF | TGTGCCAGCTGGATCTCTGGGGCCAACGTCCTGACTTTC
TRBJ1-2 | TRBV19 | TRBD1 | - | CASSAKRDSGANYGYTF | TGTGCCAGTAGCGCAAAACGGGACAGCGGGGCTAACTATGGCTACACCTTC
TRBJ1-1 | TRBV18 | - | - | CASSQRSPVNTEAFF | TGTGCCAGCTCACAGAGGAGCCCAGTGAACACTGAAGCTTTCTTT
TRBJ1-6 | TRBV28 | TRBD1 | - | CASSFPRTGGSPLHF | TGTGCCAGCAGTTTCCCGAGGACAGGCGGCTCACCCCTCCACTTT
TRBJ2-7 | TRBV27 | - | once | CASSSPGHNSEQYF | TGTGCCAGCAGTTCTCCGGGACACAACTCGGAGCAGTACTTC
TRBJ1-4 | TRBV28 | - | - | CASGSTLEGEKLFF | TGTGCCAGTGGATCTACGCTAGAGGGGGAAAAACTGTTTTTT
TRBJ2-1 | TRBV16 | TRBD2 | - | CASSRLAGSYNEQFF | TGTGCCAGCAGCCGACTAGCGGGGTCCTACAATGAGCAGTTCTTC
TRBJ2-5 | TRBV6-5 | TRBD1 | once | CASSWTGQETQYF | TGTGCCAGCAGCTGGACAGGGCAAGAGACCCAGTACTTC
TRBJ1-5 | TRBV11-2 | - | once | CASSLDGRSNQPQHF | TGTGCCAGCAGCTTGGACGGGAGGAGCAATCAGCCCCAGCATTTT
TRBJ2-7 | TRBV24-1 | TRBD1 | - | CATSDRTGGAYEQYF | TGTGCCACCAGTGATCGGACAGGGGGCGCGTACGAGCAGTACTTC
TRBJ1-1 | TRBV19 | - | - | CASISLGGNTEAFF | TGTGCCAGTATTTCGTTGGGGGGCAACACTGAAGCTTTCTTT
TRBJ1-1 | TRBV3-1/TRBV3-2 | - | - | CASNLLGRESAEAFF | TGTGCCAGCAACCTGCTTGGACGGGAATCGGCTGAAGCTTTCTTT
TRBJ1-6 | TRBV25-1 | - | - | CASSDKLNSPLHF | TGTGCCAGCAGTGACAAACTTAATTCACCCCTCCACTTT
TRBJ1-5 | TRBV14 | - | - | CARRGRQPQHF | TGTGCCAGGAGGGGTCGTCAGCCCCAGCATTTT
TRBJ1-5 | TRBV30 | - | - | CAWTHSRDQPQHF | TGTGCCTGGACCCACTCCAGGGATCAGCCCCAGCATTTT
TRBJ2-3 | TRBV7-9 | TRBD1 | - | CASSSTGGADTQYF | TGTGCCAGCAGTTCTACAGGGGGCGCAGATACGCAGTATTTT
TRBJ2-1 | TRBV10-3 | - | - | CAISEPLRGNEQFF | TGTGCCATCAGTGAGCCCCTGCGGGGAAATGAGCAGTTCTTC
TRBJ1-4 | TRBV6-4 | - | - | CASSPGPNEKLFF | TGTGCCAGCAGTCCCGGACCCAATGAAAAACTGTTTTTT
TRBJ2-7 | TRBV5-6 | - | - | CASSLSVGGTFSYEQYF | TGTGCCAGCAGCTTGTCAGTAGGCGGGACCTTTTCCTACGAGCAGTACTTC
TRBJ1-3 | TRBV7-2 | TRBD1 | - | CASTQGAYAGNTIYF | TGTGCCAGCACACAGGGGGCTTACGCTGGAAACACCATATATTTT